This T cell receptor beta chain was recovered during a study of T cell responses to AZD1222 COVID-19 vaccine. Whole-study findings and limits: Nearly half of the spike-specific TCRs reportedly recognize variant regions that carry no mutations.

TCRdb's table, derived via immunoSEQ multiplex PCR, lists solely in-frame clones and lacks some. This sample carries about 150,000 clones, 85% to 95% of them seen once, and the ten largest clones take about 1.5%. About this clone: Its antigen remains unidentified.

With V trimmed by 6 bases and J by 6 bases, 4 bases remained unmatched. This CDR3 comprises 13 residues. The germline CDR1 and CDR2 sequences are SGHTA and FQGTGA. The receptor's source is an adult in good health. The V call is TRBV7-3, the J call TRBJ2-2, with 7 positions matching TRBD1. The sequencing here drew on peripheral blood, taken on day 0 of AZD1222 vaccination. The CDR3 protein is CASRAGGPGELFF. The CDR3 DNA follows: TGTGCCAGCAGAGCAGGGGGACCCGGGGAGCTGTTTTTT.